This record concerns one T cell receptor beta chain sequence. The specificity of this receptor is unknown. No base qualities exist here, and no much larger clone lies one base off it. The treatment or condition label for this specimen denotes: oral pan-JAK inhibitor, 5-10 mg twice daily. From alopecia areata patients, peripheral blood was collected along with lesional scalp punch biopsies. PBMCs were isolated by density centrifugation and stained for CD3, CD4 and CD8, after which CD4+ and CD8+ T cells were sorted on a FACSAria. Receptor libraries were prepared by the immunoSEQ multiplex PCR assay. To provide template for TCR sequencing, every sample had RNA extracted and reverse transcribed into cDNA. SuperScript III was used for first-strand cDNA synthesis, primed with a 2:1 mix of oligo-dT and random hexamers. Amplification bias was assessed with a synthetic immune receptor repertoire, and residual bias was removed computationally. In the original analysis: Raw reads were preprocessed for error removal, and CDR3 was defined according to IMGT conventions as running from the conserved cysteine to phenylalanine. Clonality was computed as 1 minus the Shannon entropy, with the entropy normalized by log2 of the number of productive unique TCRs. Whether each scalp clone was CD4 or CD8 was inferred by checking scalp TCRbeta sequences against the CD4 and CD8 repertoires from sorted blood. TCRdb limited this immuneACCESS table to in-frame rearrangements with V and J called. A share of clones is missing; checked studies link under half to unresolved V genes, and the rest is unexplained. The V and J calls and clone size are taken from that table; D and trimming were inferred from the DNA. Counted in this sample were around 190,000 clones; more than 55% of them appeared once. The ten largest clones take up about 1.3% of the sample.

Via the germline V gene, CDR1 is SGHDT and CDR2 YYEEEE. V gives up 8 bases and J gives up 4 bases, and the segment between their germline ends measures 17 bases. Counted from cysteine to phenylalanine, this CDR3 has 14 amino acids. The DNA shown is the 42-base CDR3, in frame from base 1. The sample belongs to a study of CD8+ T cells in alopecia areata (dated by TCRdb to about 2018). General notes on the study: Treated patients were enrolled in an open-label pilot trial of oral tofacitinib at 5 to 10 mg twice daily for moderate-to-severe alopecia areata. The RNA source kit depended on sample type: the PAXgene miRNA kit for fixed scalp, the miRNeasy kit for PBMCs, and the RNeasy kit for mouse skin. Patients stayed on tofacitinib for 6 to 18 months and then had 6 months of follow-up off drug so that delayed response and recurrence could be assessed. The SALT score, which quantifies the percentage of affected scalp surface area, was used to measure disease severity in treated patients. Scalp clonality was compared across normal scalp (n=4), patchy alopecia areata scalp (n=8), and alopecia totalis/universalis scalp (n=8). In both human patients and the C3H/HeJ mouse model, the study applied high-throughput TCRbeta sequencing to look at T cell clonal expansion in alopecia areata. Patients on tofacitinib were biopsied at baseline and after 4 and 24 weeks of treatment, and several of the patients also had a later scalp biopsy. Human TCRbeta sequencing covered scalp tissue and sorted CD4+ and CD8+ peripheral blood T cells from patchy and totalis/universalis alopecia areata patients and healthy controls. immunoSEQ multiplex PCR using 35 Vbeta forward primers and 13 Jbeta reverse primers was used to amplify TCRbeta CDR3 regions.

On the study overall, not on this receptor specifically: The treated cohort was small, with a single nonresponder, so links between baseline CD8+ expansion and response need larger studies. Compared with mice, TCR sequences shared between patients were less clear, possibly partly because of HLA diversity across the patient population. Higher clonality and more expanded CD8+ clones were observed in lesional scalp than in normal scalp, particularly in alopecia totalis/universalis, a finding suggestive of antigenic drive. Tofacitinib significantly lowered scalp clonality and the number of expanded CD8+ clones among the top 100 scalp clones. Scalp TCR repertoire analysis is complicated because resident alphabeta T cells in normal human skin are also sequenced, whereas mouse skin is dominated by gammadelta T cells. During tofacitinib treatment, many expanded lesional clones stuck around in both scalp and blood, and this persistence may partly explain why relapse happens after treatment is stopped.

This receptor was obtained from a human donor with alopecia areata. The sample consisted of CD4+ T cells sorted from blood, taken around week 50, from a patient treated with tofacitinib. The V and J segments used are TRBV5-6 and TRBJ2-3, with the D segment possibly TRBD1 or TRBD2, each aligning over 6 bases. Here the CDR3 is given as CASRRGALADTQYF. At the DNA level, the sequence is TGTGCCAGTCGAAGGGGGGCCTTGGCAGATACGCAGTATTTT.